A selection of T cell receptor beta chains follows, all from one sample in a study of vaccination effects on CD4 cells after COVID-19. These receptors have no known antigen. Using immunoSEQ multiplex PCR, the repertoire was profiled, and TCRdb retains in-frame clones only, with some absent. This sample has tens of thousands of clones, with around 79% found just once. Sequenced here: CD4+ T cells from PBMCs cultured without peptide, sampled before COVID-19 vaccination. All receptors come from a human donor who received a COVID-19 vaccine. Each CDR3 is given with its conserved first and last residue. The order of the fields is V gene, J gene, clone size, D gene, CDR3 DNA, CDR3 protein. A D gene is named only where the DNA matches it firmly. Only part of the rows carry a size: once, few, many, or a class if the clone is expanded.

TRBV18	TRBJ1-5	.	TRBD1	TGTGCCAGCTCACCGGACAGGAGAGGGCAGCCCCAGCATTTT	CASSPDRRGQPQHF
TRBV18	TRBJ2-1	.	.	TGTGCCAGCTTGGTTACAGGGCCTCCCTCCAATGAGCAGTTCTTC	CASLVTGPPSNEQFF
TRBV2	TRBJ2-7	once	.	TGTGCCAGCAGTCTGGAGGGACCCGGCTACGAGCAGTACTTC	CASSLEGPGYEQYF
TRBV1	TRBJ2-2	once	.	TGCACCAGCAGCCCCGCAAAACGTCCCAGGGAGCTGTTTTTT	CTSSPAKRPRELFF
TRBV5-6	TRBJ2-7	few	TRBD1	TGTGCCAGCAGCAGAGACAGGGGCGAGCAGTACTTC	CASSRDRGEQYF
TRBV5-4	TRBJ2-6	once	.	TGTGCCAGCAGTCTCACTGGCAGGGTCGACTCTGGGGCCAACGTCCTGACTTTC	CASSLTGRVDSGANVLTF
TRBV3-1/TRBV3-2	TRBJ1-2	few	.	TGTGCCAGCAGCCAGGGGGCGGAGGGGTATGGCTACACCTTC	CASSQGAEGYGYTF
TRBV14	TRBJ1-3	medium-sized	.	TGTGCCAGCAGTCCCTTGGGGCCTGGAAACACCATATATTTT	CASSPLGPGNTIYF
TRBV30	TRBJ2-3	once	.	TGTGCCTGGAGTTTTCCGGCAGATACGCAGTATTTT	CAWSFPADTQYF
TRBV7-6	TRBJ2-2	.	.	TGTGCCAGCAGCTTAGCGGGAGCGGGGAACACCGGGGAGCTGTTTTTT	CASSLAGAGNTGELFF
TRBV7-8	TRBJ2-5	.	.	TGTGCCAGCAGCCTTAGGGAGGCCGCCGAAAAGACCCAGTACTTC	CASSLREAAEKTQYF
TRBV12-3/TRBV12-4	TRBJ1-1	.	TRBD1	TGTGCCAGCAGTTTCACAGGGGGCACTGAAGCTTTCTTT	CASSFTGGTEAFF
TRBV3-1/TRBV3-2	TRBJ2-7	.	TRBD2	TGTGCCAGCAGCCAAGCATCCGGGCGGGGGGCCTCCTACGAGCAGTACTTC	CASSQASGRGASYEQYF
TRBV6-5	TRBJ1-1	.	TRBD1	TGTGCCAGCAGTTCCCGAACGGGGACAGCGAACACTGAAGCTTTCTTT	CASSSRTGTANTEAFF
TRBV28	TRBJ2-7	few	.	TGTGCCAGCGGGACTTTGTCTCCCTTGTACGAGCAGTACTTC	CASGTLSPLYEQYF
TRBV5-4	TRBJ2-7	.	TRBD1	TGTGCCAGCAGTTCGACGACGGACAGGGACTACGAGCAGTACTTC	CASSSTTDRDYEQYF
TRBV19	TRBJ1-5	.	TRBD1	TGTGCCAGTACCTCGGACAGGGGTTATCAGCCCCAGCATTTT	CASTSDRGYQPQHF
TRBV28	TRBJ1-1	.	TRBD1	TGTGCCAGCAGTTTATTGATCAAGGGGAGGGGGCGAACTGAAGCTTTCTTT	CASSLLIKGRGRTEAFF
TRBV7-2	TRBJ2-7	.	.	TGTGCCAGCCCGAAGTGGCGCCGGAGGGGAACCTACGAGCAGTACTTC	CASPKWRRRGTYEQYF
TRBV7-8	TRBJ2-1	.	.	TGTGCCAGCAGCCGAGACAGATACAATGAGCAGTTCTTC	CASSRDRYNEQFF
TRBV18	TRBJ1-1	.	.	TGTGCCAGCTTGCCCTCCATGGGCACTGAAGCTTTCTTT	CASLPSMGTEAFF
TRBV5-5	TRBJ1-3	.	.	TGTGCCAGCAACTCCCTTGGAAACACCATATATTTT	CASNSLGNTIYF
TRBV3-1/TRBV3-2	TRBJ2-1	once	TRBD2	TGTGCCAGCAGGCGACTAGCGGGGAAGGGAGATGAGCAGTTCTTC	CASRRLAGKGDEQFF
TRBV3-1/TRBV3-2	TRBJ1-1	few	TRBD1	TGTGCCAGCAGCCAGTCCGGGACAGGGTTCACTGAAGCTTTCTTT	CASSQSGTGFTEAFF
TRBV28	TRBJ1-1	.	.	TGTGCCAGCAGTTTACGGCAGGGGTACACTGAAGCTTTCTTT	CASSLRQGYTEAFF
TRBV7-9	TRBJ2-7	.	.	TGTGCCAGCAGCTTCATCGGTGAGCAGTACTTC	CASSFIGEQYF
TRBV7-3	TRBJ1-6	.	.	TGTGCCAGCAGCTTAACGGATAATTCACCCCTCCACTTT	CASSLTDNSPLHF
TRBV5-1	TRBJ2-3	.	.	TGCGCCAGCAGCTTGGAGTTCACAGATACGCAGTATTTT	CASSLEFTDTQYF
TRBV15	TRBJ1-4	.	.	TGTGCCACCAGCAGAGATCCAATTGGGGGTACAACAACTAATGAAAAACTGTTTTTT	CATSRDPIGGTTTNEKLFF
TRBV28	TRBJ2-4	.	.	TGTGCCAGCAGTTTGCAGGCCTTGAAAAACATTCAGTACTTC	CASSLQALKNIQYF
TRBV7-2	TRBJ2-7	.	TRBD1	TGTGCCAGCAGCCCCCTGGTCGGGACAGGGCCCTACGAGCAGTACTTC	CASSPLVGTGPYEQYF
TRBV7-2	TRBJ2-7	.	TRBD1	TGTGCCAGCAGCTCAAGGACAGGATCGACGCCTAACGAGCAGTACTTC	CASSSRTGSTPNEQYF
TRBV4-3	TRBJ1-6	.	.	TGCGCCAGCAGCCAAGGCCTGATAGGGTTCTCACCCCTCCACTTT	CASSQGLIGFSPLHF
TRBV7-9	TRBJ1-6	.	.	TGTGCCAGCAGCCCCTTAGGGGCTAATTCACCCCTCCACTTT	CASSPLGANSPLHF
TRBV2	TRBJ2-1	.	TRBD2	TGTGCCAGCAATGGACTAGGGCCTTACAATGAGCAGTTCTTC	CASNGLGPYNEQFF
TRBV5-1	TRBJ1-3	few	TRBD1	TGCGCCAGCAGCTTGGACAGGGGTAACACCATATATTTT	CASSLDRGNTIYF
TRBV2	TRBJ1-2	.	.	TGTGCCAGCAGTGAGATGGGAGGCTACACCTTC	CASSEMGGYTF
TRBV6-1	TRBJ1-5	.	.	TGTGCCAGCAGTGAAGGAACATTGAAAAGGGGTCAGCCCCAGCATTTT	CASSEGTLKRGQPQHF
TRBV7-8	TRBJ2-2	.	.	TGTGCCAGCAGCTTAGTTAGACGGGACACCGGGGAGCTGTTTTTT	CASSLVRRDTGELFF
TRBV11-2	TRBJ2-2	few	.	TGTGCCAGCAGCTTACTTGGCGCCGGGGAGCTGTTTTTT	CASSLLGAGELFF
TRBV6-1	TRBJ1-6	.	.	TGTGCCAGCAGTGAATTGAACAGAAGAAAACTTAATTCACCCCTCCACTTT	CASSELNRRKLNSPLHF
TRBV21-1	TRBJ2-7	.	.	TGTGCCAGCAGCAAAGTACGGGGCGGATACTACGAGCAGTACTTC	CASSKVRGGYYEQYF
TRBV6-5	TRBJ1-1	.	TRBD1	TGTGCCAGCAGCTCAGGGGGCACTGAAGCTTTCTTT	CASSSGGTEAFF
TRBV3-1/TRBV3-2	TRBJ2-2	few	.	TGTGCCAGCAGCCACAGGGCCGCCGGGGAGCTGTTTTTT	CASSHRAAGELFF
TRBV24-1	TRBJ2-1	.	.	TGTGCCACAGCTGCCACAGGGGCGGGGGCCGGTGAGCAGTTCTTC	CATAATGAGAGEQFF
TRBV2	TRBJ2-6	.	.	TGTGCCAGCAGTGAACTAGGGCAGGGGGCCAACGTCCTGACTTTC	CASSELGQGANVLTF
TRBV4-1	TRBJ2-1	.	TRBD2	TGCGCCAGCAGCCAAGTCGGGAGGAGGAACAATGAGCAGTTCTTC	CASSQVGRRNNEQFF
TRBV7-9	TRBJ2-2	.	.	TGTGCCAGCAGCTTAGCGAGTGGGGGGCTGTTTTTT	CASSLASGGLFF
TRBV11-2	TRBJ2-3	.	.	TGTGCCAGCAGCCCGGAACCGGGGCAGGGGACGCAGTATTTT	CASSPEPGQGTQYF
TRBV4-2	TRBJ1-2	once	TRBD1	TGTGCCAGCAGCCAAGATCAGGGGGCAATCTATGGCTACACCTTC	CASSQDQGAIYGYTF
TRBV12-3/TRBV12-4	TRBJ1-3	few	.	TGTGCCAGTGTGAGTAGGGAAAACACCATATATTTT	CASVSRENTIYF